This T cell receptor (beta chain) was documented in a study of cytomegalovirus exposure and HLA in healthy donors. General observations from the study: Sequencing artifact likely explains a cluster of highly shared sequence variants. The study labeled 150 to 200 TCR beta chains cytomegalovirus-associated. With later analysis, a missense DCLRE1C variant became linked to TCR beta V- and J-gene trimming. A later analysis by the authors found several of the most significant clusters apparently linked to common viral pathogens.

Notes on this clone: The antigen remains undetermined.

The study ran its PCR with 60 Vbeta and 13 Jbeta primers. Repertoires were generated with immunoSEQ multiplex PCR, while TCRdb's copy carries only in-frame clones and drops some. The table has under 300,000 clones, 84% seen once. J lost 7 bases, V lost 5 bases, and 4 bases had no gene match. Per the germline V gene, CDR1 is MNHNY and CDR2 is SVGAGI (reference sequence). The CDR3 runs to 14 residues. The rearrangement links TRBV6-6 to TRBJ1-6, with 8 bases identical to TRBD1. The clonotype was recovered from a middle-aged woman in good health and CMV-seropositive. The sample consisted of PBMCs. For the CDR3, the DNA is TGTGCCAGCAGTGGGGGACAGGAGAATTCACCCCTCCACTTT. Protein product: CASSGGQENSPLHF.